Listed below are T cell receptor beta chains from one sample, sequenced in a study of CD8 T cells in Susac syndrome. TCRdb re-analysed the immunoSEQ multiplex PCR reads in MiXCR, keeping a single row per CDR3 protein. The sample holds 150,000 to 200,000 distinct CDR3 sequences, under 97% seen once. The source material was CD4+ T cells from PBMCs. These receptors originate from a human donor with multiple sclerosis. CDR3s include the opening cysteine and the closing phenylalanine or tryptophan.

j_call,v_call,cdr3_aa
TRBJ2-3,TRBV29-1,CSVQRQVLGDTQYF
TRBJ1-2,TRBV4-1,CASSQGQGVGYTF
TRBJ2-6,TRBV7-9,CASSRFGAGANVLTF
TRBJ1-5,TRBV3-1,CASSQSRQGAQHF
TRBJ2-7,TRBV2,CASSERSGVFYEQYF
TRBJ1-1,TRBV9,CASSVDLGAYTEAFF
TRBJ2-3,TRBV20-1,CSARAGTLPDTQYF
TRBJ2-5,TRBV27,CASSLLAGAQVFPTETQYF
TRBJ2-7,TRBV20-1,CSARGWGSSYEQYF
TRBJ1-1,TRBV5-1,CASSLRADGNTEAFF
TRBJ1-6,TRBV30,CAWSAWVGSYNSPLHF
TRBJ2-1,TRBV6-5,CASSTSGGPYNEQFF
TRBJ2-1,TRBV30,CAWSTNRGPYNEQFF
TRBJ2-5,TRBV29-1,CSVGRVPQETQYF
TRBJ2-3,TRBV5-4,CASSRDYATDTQYF
TRBJ2-7,TRBV7-8,CASSLWGGTRGHEQYF
TRBJ2-2,TRBV12-3/TRBV12-4,CASSSGENTGELFF